These 20 T cell receptor beta chains share one sample of origin, sequenced in a study of cytomegalovirus exposure and HLA in healthy donors. PCR used 60 Vbeta primers and 13 Jbeta primers. The method was immunoSEQ multiplex PCR; TCRdb's version includes in-frame clones alone and lacks a portion of them. The sample has 140,000 or so clones; roughly four fifths are singletons. The sequenced sample was PBMCs. These receptors all stem from a woman in her sixties or seventies in good health and CMV-seropositive.

The J gene is TRBJ1-4, the V gene TRBV2; D gene unclear. CDR1 SNHLY and CDR2 FYNNEI come from the germline V gene. The ends were cut back, 11 bases at V and 8 bases at J, with 24 bases in the middle. The CDR3 runs 15 residues. The CDR3 coding sequence is TGTGCCCGAATAAGCTTGGGTATTTGCGGGGAAAAACTGTTTTTT. This translates into CARISLGICGEKLFF. Complete variable domain (other parts from reference TRBV2 and TRBJ1-4): EPEVTQTPSHQVTQMGQEVILRCVPISNHLYFYWYRQILGQKVEFLVSFYNNEISEKSEIFDDQFSVERPDGSNFTLKIRSTKLEDSAMYFCARISLGICGEKLFFGSGTQLSVL.

This chain uses TRBV6-6 with TRBJ2-7; D not resolved. CDR3 length: 14 residues. Trimming took off 2 bases at V and 4 bases at J, with 12 bases between the two ends. Germline V gives CDR1 MNHNY, CDR2 SVGAGI (reference sequence). The CDR3 DNA is TGTGCCAGCAGTTACAGTGCGGCTTCGTACGAGCAGTACTTC. This translates into CASSYSAASYEQYF.

V gene TRBV5-1 combines with J gene TRBJ2-7, with D unresolved. CDR3 size: 14 residues. V was trimmed by 1 base and J by 0 bases, leaving 8 bases between them. CDR1 SGHRS and CDR2 YFSETQ come from the germline V gene. CDR3 amino acids: CASSLLPSSYEQYF. The CDR3 DNA is TGCGCCAGCAGCTTGTTACCCAGCTCCTACGAGCAGTACTTC.

The V gene is TRBV6-4, the J gene TRBJ1-5, with a possible D match to TRBD1 (6 bases). The CDR3 covers 14 residues. From germline, CDR1 is MRHNA and CDR2 SNTAGT. V lost 6 bases and J 6 bases, leaving 15 bases between the germline ends. The CDR3 DNA is TGTGCCAGCAGCCAACAGGGCGGTGGTCAGCCCCAGCATTTT. Amino acid sequence: CASSQQGGGQPQHF.

The chain couples TRBV27 to TRBJ2-7, with 13 bases lining up with TRBD2. Germline V CDR1 and CDR2: MNHEY, SMNVEV (reference sequence). There are 17 residues in the CDR3. After removal of 5 bases from V and 0 bases from J, the junction contained 7 bases not matched to a gene. The CDR3 loop reads CASSPIGLAGASYEQYF. CDR3 coding DNA: TGTGCCAGCAGTCCAATAGGACTAGCGGGAGCCTCCTACGAGCAGTACTTC.

The V and J genes are TRBV6-5 and TRBJ2-3; D gene ambiguous. V lost 6 bases, J lost 6 bases, and 7 bases lay in between. Germline loops: CDR1 MNHEY, CDR2 SVGAGI. The CDR3 consists of 11 residues. The CDR3 region is CASREMDTQYF. CDR3 coding DNA: TGTGCCAGCAGGGAGATGGATACGCAGTATTTT.

This clone was seen more than once but under ten times. This chain links TRBV11-3 with TRBJ2-4; the D gene is possibly TRBD2 (6 bases). The CDR3 length is 15 residues. V was shortened by 1 base and J by 7 bases, with 14 bases between the two germline ends. The germline V gene has CDR1 SGHNT and CDR2 YENEEA. For the CDR3, the DNA is TGTGCCAGCAGCTTAGTTGGCGGGAACTTTAACATTCAGTACTTC. It translates to CASSLVGGNFNIQYF.

The CDR3 spells CASSVETRTGELFF. CDR3 bases: TGTGCCAGCAGCGTAGAAACCAGAACCGGGGAGCTGTTTTTT. The rearrangement joins TRBV9 to TRBJ2-2; D not resolved. Germline V CDR1 and CDR2: SGDLS, YYNGEE. The CDR3 length is 14 residues. V was cut by 0 bases and J by 5 bases, with 8 bases left in between.

The rearrangement uses TRBV25-1 and TRBJ2-7; TRBD2 matches at 13 bases. The V gene end was trimmed by 4 bases and the J gene end by 9 bases; junction bases not matched to a gene: 9. The CDR3 has 15 residues. Germline CDR1 and CDR2: MGHDK and SYGVNS. The CDR3 loop is CASSGPLAGGRWQYF. CDR3 DNA: TGTGCCAGCAGTGGCCCACTAGCGGGAGGGCGTTGGCAGTACTTC.

This clone has a single count. The chain recombines TRBV2 with TRBJ2-5; no clear D gene. V shed 8 bases and J shed 6 bases, with 7 bases lying between them. This CDR3 has 10 amino acids. Germline V gives CDR1 SNHLY, CDR2 FYNNEI. The CDR3: CASGPKTQYF. In nucleotides, the CDR3 is TGTGCCAGCGGGCCGAAGACCCAGTACTTC. Drawing the rest from reference TRBV2 and TRBJ2-5, the complete variable domain is EPEVTQTPSHQVTQMGQEVILRCVPISNHLYFYWYRQILGQKVEFLVSFYNNEISEKSEIFDDQFSVERPDGSNFTLKIRSTKLEDSAMYFCASGPKTQYFGPGTRLLVL.

This chain uses TRBV5-8 with TRBJ1-4; 7 nucleotides align to TRBD1. The germline gives CDR1 SGHTS, CDR2 YDEGEE. This CDR3 region has 16 residues. After removal of 0 bases from V and 7 bases from J, the junction contained 9 bases not matched to a gene. CDR3 in DNA: TGTGCCAGCAGCTTGGAAGGGGGCGCGGAGGGTGAAAAACTGTTTTTT. This translates into CASSLEGGAEGEKLFF.

CDR3 protein: CASSSGQARSNYGYTF. In DNA form, the CDR3 reads TGTGCCAGCAGCTCAGGACAGGCCCGGTCGAACTATGGCTACACCTTC. The chain combines TRBV5-4 with TRBJ1-2, with 7 bases that match TRBD1. The CDR3 is 16 residues long. V shed 3 bases and J 2 bases; nucleotides not matched to a gene: 10. Germline assignment: CDR1 SGHNT and CDR2 YYREEE (reference sequence).

The chain couples TRBV28 to TRBJ2-1; no definite D call. The CDR3 spans 12 residues. Germline CDR1 is MDHEN and CDR2 is SYDVKM. With 2 bases removed from V and 10 bases from J, the gap between germline ends came to 9 bases. DNA for the CDR3: TGTGCCAGCAGTTTACGGGTTGGGGAGCAGTTCTTC. Its translation is CASSLRVGEQFF.

The V gene is TRBV2, the J gene TRBJ2-1; D not certain. CDR3 length: 15 amino acids. V was pared by 2 bases and J by 2 bases, with 10 bases between. Germline V lookup: CDR1 SNHLY, CDR2 FYNNEI. This chain's CDR3 is CASSEPRGTYNEQFF. The CDR3 DNA reads TGTGCCAGCAGTGAACCCCGCGGAACCTACAATGAGCAGTTCTTC.

The rearrangement uses TRBV28 and TRBJ2-3; TRBD1 might be the D (5 bases). There are 16 residues in the CDR3. Germline CDR1 is MDHEN and CDR2 is SYDVKM. Trimming shortened V by 2 bases and J by 3 bases, and 15 bases separated the two germline ends. The CDR3 DNA reads as TGTGCCAGCAGTTTAGGGTCAGGGTGGTTGACAGATACGCAGTATTTT. Residues: CASSLGSGWLTDTQYF.

The rearrangement links TRBV30 to TRBJ2-7; D perhaps matches TRBD1 (6 bases). Per germline, CDR1 GTSNPN and CDR2 SVGIG (reference sequence). V was trimmed by 6 bases and J by 3 bases, leaving 15 bases between them. This CDR3 is 13 amino acids long. The chain's CDR3 is CACTWGPLYEQYF. CDR3 coding DNA: TGTGCCTGTACCTGGGGGCCTCTCTACGAGCAGTACTTC.

V and J are TRBV19 and TRBJ2-1; D is unresolved. This CDR3 region has 15 residues. The V and J ends lost 3 bases and 0 bases respectively, with 9 bases between them. Germline V gene data show CDR1 as LNHDA and CDR2 as SQIVND (reference sequence). This chain's CDR3 is CASSMYTSSYNEQFF. As DNA, the CDR3 is TGTGCCAGTAGTATGTACACAAGCTCCTACAATGAGCAGTTCTTC.

The chain is built from TRBV29-1 and TRBJ1-5; TRBD1 might be the D (5 bases). This CDR3 is 12 amino acids long. Between the trimmed V and J ends, which lost 4 bases and 5 bases, there was a span of 9 bases. Germline CDR1 SQVTM, CDR2 ANQGSEA. The CDR3 protein is CSVGGGHQPQHF. In DNA, the CDR3 is TGCAGCGTTGGCGGGGGACATCAGCCCCAGCATTTT.

V usage is TRBV5-4 and J usage is TRBJ2-7, with TRBD2 matching over 8 bases. The CDR3 length is 15 residues. V was clipped by 3 bases and J by 1 base; unmatched bases: 6. Germline loops: CDR1 SGHNT, CDR2 YYREEE (reference sequence). This chain's CDR3 is CASSSGGGRSYEQYF. In DNA, the CDR3 is TGTGCCAGCAGCTCGGGGGGGGGCAGATCCTACGAGCAGTACTTC.

The genes are TRBV6-5 and TRBJ1-5, with D unclear. V lost 2 bases and J 0 bases, leaving 5 bases between the germline ends. CDR3 size: 14 residues. CDR1 is MNHEY and CDR2 is SVGAGI in the germline V gene. CDR3 DNA sequence: TGTGCCAGCAGTTACGACAATAGCAATCAGCCCCAGCATTTT. Its translation: CASSYDNSNQPQHF.